The clone carrying this TCR beta chain was found a few times. The CDR3 extends over 15 amino acids. From germline, CDR1 is PRHDT and CDR2 FYEKMQ (reference sequence). Trimming took 4 bases from V and 4 from J; bases not matched to a gene: 4. This sample is drawn from a study of blood T cell repertoires in COVID-19. Recruits, aged about 18 to 89 years, lived in 24 US areas. Clones were read by immunoSEQ multiplex PCR, and TCRdb kept only the in-frame ones, dropping some. In the table there are 200,000 to 300,000 clones, roughly 90% of which are singletons. This sequence joins TRBV13 and TRBJ1-3, with 10 positions matching TRBD1. The TCR sequence derives from a woman under 40 with acute COVID-19. The sample consisted of PBMCs or T cells enriched from blood (not recorded which). The CDR3 loop is CASSWGQGSGNTIYF. CDR3 in DNA: TGTGCCAGCAGCTGGGGACAGGGGAGCGGAAACACCATATATTTT.